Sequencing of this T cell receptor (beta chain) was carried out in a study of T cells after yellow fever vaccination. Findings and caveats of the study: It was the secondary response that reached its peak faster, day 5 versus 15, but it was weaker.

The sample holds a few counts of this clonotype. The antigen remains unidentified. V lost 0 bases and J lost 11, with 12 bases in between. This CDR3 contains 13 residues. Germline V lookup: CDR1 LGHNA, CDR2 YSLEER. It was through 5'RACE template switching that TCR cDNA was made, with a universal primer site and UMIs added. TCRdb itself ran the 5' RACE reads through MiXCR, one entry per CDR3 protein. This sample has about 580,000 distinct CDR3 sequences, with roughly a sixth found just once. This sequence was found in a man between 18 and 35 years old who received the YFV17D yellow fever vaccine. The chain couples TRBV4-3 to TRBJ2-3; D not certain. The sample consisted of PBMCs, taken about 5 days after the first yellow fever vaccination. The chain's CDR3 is CASSQDPTAKQYF. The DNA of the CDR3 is TGCGCCAGCAGCCAAGACCCCACAGCCAAGCAGTATTTT.